The T cell receptor (beta chain) described here comes from a study of regulatory T cells in long-lasting Graves disease. J was trimmed by 4 bases and V by 3 bases; bases with no gene match: 9. Germline V gene sequence: CDR1 LNHDA, CDR2 SQIVND (reference sequence). This CDR3 region has 15 residues. Time point of the sample: newly diagnosed GD, antithyroid drugs for less than 3 months. Extracted RNA from PBMCs served as the source of the TCR library. This clonotype was detected many times. Assembly of TCR beta libraries relied on iRepertoire HTBI primers together with Arm-PCR of CDR3 regions. How the authors handled the data: Taken together, the samples had 60 to 80 TRBV and more than 11 TRBJ segments identified. TCRdb processed the multiplex PCR reads anew with MiXCR; each CDR3 protein has one entry. The V and J calls were determined by TCRdb, not by the authors. The sample has over 350,000 distinct CDR3 sequences; approximately 16% are singletons.

This same sample was also part of a study on T cells in Graves' hyperthyroidism and ophthalmopathy.

This receptor was taken from a woman between 40 and 55 years old with Graves disease. V and J are TRBV19 and TRBJ2-7; the match to TRBD1 covers 7 bases. The starting material was peripheral blood mononuclear cells (PBMCs), obtained at new diagnosis, from a patient treated with antithyroid drugs. The CDR3 sequence: CASSMVGQGDYEQYF. Here the CDR3 DNA reads TGTGCCAGTAGTATGGTGGGTCAGGGGGATTACGAGCAGTACTTC.